This T cell receptor (beta chain) appears in the sequencing data of a study of blood T cell repertoires in COVID-19. Per the original methods: Researchers report that nucleated cell counts were estimated from reference gene primer amplification. The repertoire was sequenced with immunoSEQ multiplex PCR; TCRdb's copy has only in-frame clones and lacks some. The V and J calls and clone size are taken from that table; D and trimming were inferred from the DNA. This sample has 95,000 to 110,000 clones, with roughly 80% found just once. The clonotype comes from a man aged 60 to 75 with acute or convalescent COVID-19. Material: peripheral blood.

The CDR3 region has the DNA TGCAGTGCTCAGGCAGGAAGGAAACTGTTTTTT. It specifies CSAQAGRKLFF. The rearrangement joins TRBV20-1 to TRBJ1-4; D remains ambiguous. The germline CDR1 and CDR2 sequences are DFQATT and SNEGSKA (reference sequence). The length of the CDR3 is 11 residues. Trimming took off 5 bases at V and 11 bases at J, with 12 bases between the two ends.